The subject of this entry is one T cell receptor beta chain. As yet, its antigen is unknown. Produced via immunoSEQ multiplex PCR; TCRdb's table is partial and in-frame only. The sample yields roughly 60,000 clones, about 85% seen once. This specimen belongs to a study of a mutant IDH1 vaccine in newly diagnosed glioma. Points from the study as a whole: Shifts in the top peripheral T cell clonotypes seemed unrelated to pseudoprogression. Patients mounted vaccine-induced immune responses in about 93% of cases.

Time point indicated: week 23, last vaccination. One vaccine dose held 300 ug of mutant IDH1 20-mer peptide and came with topical imiquimod. CDR1 is SNHLY, CDR2 FYNNEI, per germline. The ends were cut back, 10 bases at V and 4 bases at J, with 19 bases in the middle. This CDR3 contains 14 residues. The sequence was obtained from a young man with glioma. The starting material was PBMCs, obtained from a glioma patient whose treatment included an IDH1 peptide vaccine. This chain joins TRBV2 and TRBJ1-2; maybe TRBD1 (6 bases). As DNA, the CDR3 is TGTGCCACCCTGGAGACAGGCGTATCCTATGGCTACACCTTC. Translation gives CATLETGVSYGYTF. The entire variable domain, with the rest obtained from reference TRBV2 and TRBJ1-2, is as follows: EPEVTQTPSHQVTQMGQEVILRCVPISNHLYFYWYRQILGQKVEFLVSFYNNEISEKSEIFDDQFSVERPDGSNFTLKIRSTKLEDSAMYFCATLETGVSYGYTFGSGTRLTVV.